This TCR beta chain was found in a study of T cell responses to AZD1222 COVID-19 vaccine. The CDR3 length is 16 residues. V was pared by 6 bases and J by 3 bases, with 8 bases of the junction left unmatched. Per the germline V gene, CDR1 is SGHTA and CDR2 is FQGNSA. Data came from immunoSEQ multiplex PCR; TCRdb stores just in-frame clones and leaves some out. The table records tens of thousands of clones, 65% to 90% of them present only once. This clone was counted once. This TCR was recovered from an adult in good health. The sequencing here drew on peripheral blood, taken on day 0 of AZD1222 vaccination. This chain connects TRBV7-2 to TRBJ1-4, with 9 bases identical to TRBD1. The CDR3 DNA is TGTGCCAGCAGACCCCCGGGACAGGGCCCTAATGAAAAACTGTTTTTT. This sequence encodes CASRPPGQGPNEKLFF.